Listed here are 14 T cell receptor beta chains from one sample, sequenced in a study of T cells after posttransplantation cyclophosphamide. Profiled with immunoSEQ multiplex PCR; TCRdb holds only in-frame clones, not every one. The sample shows 11,000 to 15,000 clones, around four fifths of them seen only once. The sample consisted of memory CD4+ T cells sorted from PBMCs. The receptors here all came from a man between 45 and 60 years old.

This clone came up a few times. This sequence joins TRBV2 and TRBJ2-1; 9 nucleotides line up with TRBD2. Germline lookup yields CDR1 SNHLY and CDR2 FYNNEI. V was pared by 4 bases and J by 4 bases, with 5 bases of the junction left unmatched. The CDR3 totals 15 residues. The CDR3 DNA is TGTGCCAGCAGTGTCCGCGGGGGGGCATACAATGAGCAGTTCTTC. This encodes CASSVRGGAYNEQFF.

The chain combines TRBV2 with TRBJ1-2, with 10 bases matching TRBD1. CDR3 length: 12 amino acids. J gave up 8 bases and V 7 bases, and 4 bases lay outside the gene matches. Germline V CDR1 and CDR2: SNHLY, FYNNEI. The CDR3, as DNA: TGTGCCAGCACCGGGACAGGGGAAGGCTACACCTTC. Translation: CASTGTGEGYTF.

In this sample, this clone turned up a few times. The gene calls are TRBV7-9 and TRBJ2-2, with D possibly being TRBD2 (6 bases). The germline V gene has CDR1 SEHNR and CDR2 FQNEAQ (reference sequence). Trimming took off 0 bases at V and 5 bases at J, with 10 bases between the two ends. This CDR3 is built from 15 residues. CDR3 DNA sequence: TGTGCCAGCAGCTTAGCTCGAAGCGGGACCGGGGAGCTGTTTTTT. The encoded protein is CASSLARSGTGELFF.

The chain joins TRBV2 to TRBJ1-2; D ambiguous. Trimming left V 8 bases short and J 0 bases short, with 13 bases between. This CDR3 contains 14 residues. In germline, CDR1 is SNHLY, CDR2 FYNNEI. In nucleotides, the CDR3 is TGTGCCAGCCGACAAGAGAGTCCTAACTATGGCTACACCTTC. Encoded protein: CASRQESPNYGYTF.

There are a few counts of this clone. This chain uses TRBV5-1 with TRBJ1-3; D is perhaps TRBD1 (5 bases). This CDR3 is 13 amino acids long. V was pared by 4 bases and J by 6 bases, with 11 bases between. Per germline, CDR1 SGHRS and CDR2 YFSETQ. For the CDR3, the DNA is TGCGCCAGCAGCAAATGGGGGGAAAACACCATATATTTT. This gives the protein CASSKWGENTIYF.

The chain employs TRBV4-2 and TRBJ2-3; possibly TRBD2 for D (5 bases). The CDR3 spans 15 residues. V was clipped by 3 bases and J by 1 base, with 11 bases between them. CDR1 and CDR2 (germline): LGHNA, YNFKEQ. The CDR3 DNA reads as TGTGCCAGCAGCCAGGACTTTCAAGGCACAGATACGCAGTATTTT. Translated: CASSQDFQGTDTQYF.

The chain links TRBV30 to TRBJ2-3, with 13 bases identical to TRBD2. The V and J ends lost 5 bases and 0 bases, in that order; junction bases with no gene match: 2. The CDR3 is 15 amino acids. Germline loops: CDR1 GTSNPN, CDR2 SVGIG (reference sequence). Here the CDR3 DNA reads TGTGCCTGGGGGGGACTAGCGGGGAGCACAGATACGCAGTATTTT. Protein: CAWGGLAGSTDTQYF. Full variable domain (rest looked up from reference TRBV30 and TRBJ2-3): SQTIHQWPATLVQPVGSPLSLECTVEGTSNPNLYWYRQAAGRGLQLLFYSVGIGQISSEVPQNLSASRPQDRQFILSSKKLLLSDSGFYLCAWGGLAGSTDTQYFGPGTRLTVL.

This chain links TRBV9 with TRBJ1-6; a possible D gene is TRBD1 (5 bases). The CDR3 consists of 15 residues. Trimming shortened V by 0 bases and J by 8 bases, and 12 bases separated the two germline ends. Germline V lookup: CDR1 SGDLS, CDR2 YYNGEE. The CDR3 nucleotides are TGTGCCAGCAGCGTAGATACAGGCTCACATTCACCCCTCCACTTT. Translation gives CASSVDTGSHSPLHF.

The chain recombines TRBV11-2 with TRBJ2-7, with D perhaps TRBD2 (6 bases). Germline CDR1 is SGHAT and CDR2 is FQNNGV. Deletions cut 5 bases from V and 0 bases from J, with 20 bases between. CDR3 length equals 17 residues. CDR3 in amino acids: CASSPIDRGRSSYEQYF. The CDR3 DNA reads TGTGCCAGCAGCCCCATTGACAGAGGGAGGAGCTCCTACGAGCAGTACTTC.

This clone was observed a single time. This sequence joins TRBV12-5 and TRBJ1-5; 7 bases align to TRBD1. This CDR3 contains 16 residues. J was trimmed by 8 bases and V by 5 bases; bases with no gene match: 15. CDR1 and CDR2 (germline): LGHNT, FRNRAP. CDR3 DNA: TGTGCTAGTGGTCCTTTAACCTCGGGACAGCAAAAGCCCCAGCATTTT. Its protein product is CASGPLTSGQQKPQHF. Combining the CDR3 with reference TRBV12-5 and TRBJ1-5 gives the whole variable domain DARVTQTPRHKVTEMGQEVTMRCQPILGHNTVFWYRQTMMQGLELLAYFRNRAPLDDSGMPKDRFSAEMPDATLATLKIQPSEPRDSAVYFCASGPLTSGQQKPQHFGDGTRLSIL.

This chain joins TRBV10-3 and TRBJ2-3, with 7 bases matching TRBD2. CDR3 length equals 14 residues. Germline V gene data show CDR1 as ENHRY and CDR2 as SYGVKD. V was clipped by 6 bases and J by 0 bases; unmatched bases: 3. The CDR3 is CAISLTSSTDTQYF. CDR3 nucleotide sequence: TGTGCCATCAGCCTGACTAGCAGCACAGATACGCAGTATTTT.

The rearrangement uses TRBV4-2 and TRBJ2-1, with D possibly matching TRBD1 (5 bases). V shed 0 bases and J shed 8 bases, with 14 bases lying between them. In germline, CDR1 is LGHNA, CDR2 YNFKEQ. The CDR3 loop spans 15 amino acids. The CDR3 nucleotides read TGTGCCAGCAGCCAAGACAGGGCCGGCTCGGATGAGCAGTTCTTC. Its protein product is CASSQDRAGSDEQFF.

This clone has just one count. CDR3 nucleotides: TGCGCCAGCGGGGAGCACGGCTACACCTTC. It is translated as CASGEHGYTF. The rearrangement joins TRBV10-1 to TRBJ1-2; no clear D. V gave up 8 bases and J gave up 8 bases, with 9 bases separating them. Germline CDR1 reads WNHNN; CDR2 reads SYGVQD (reference sequence). This CDR3 contains 10 residues.

This chain links TRBV11-2 with TRBJ2-3; 8 bases map to TRBD1. Germline CDR1 reads SGHAT; CDR2 reads FQNNGV. This CDR3 is built from 13 residues. J was trimmed by 10 bases and V by 0 bases; bases with no gene match: 3. DNA of the CDR3: TGTGCCAGCAGCTTAGATAGACAGGGGTCGCAGTATTTT. This gives the protein CASSLDRQGSQYF.